The clone carrying this TCR beta chain came up many times. The antigen is not known. The use of a sample-barcoded 5' primer and a J-beta primer mix characterized a second PCR of about 7 to 12 cycles. Every sample produced at least 2.5 million CDR3-containing paired-end reads. TCRdb re-analysed the 5' RACE reads in MiXCR, keeping a single row per CDR3 protein. The sample lists more than 750,000 distinct CDR3 sequences; 25% to 35% were seen once. The germline V and J ends were trimmed by 6 bases and 1 base, with 16 bases remaining between them. Looked up from germline, CDR1 is SEHNR and CDR2 is FQNEAQ (reference sequence). The CDR3 extends over 15 amino acids. Each donor was a healthy Caucasian individual from Russia, aged about 6 to 100. This sample was taken from a study of blood T cells in healthy people across ages. Points from the study as a whole: Compared with aged donors, long-lived donors showed fewer expanded clones, suggesting selection. There was a strong correlation between TCR beta diversity and naive T cell percentage.

This sample also belongs to another study, concerning T cells of mothers and their children.

The source material was blood. This sequence was found in a woman aged 40 to 50 in good health. V is TRBV7-9 and J is TRBJ2-7, with D perhaps TRBD1 (6 bases). CDR3 region: CASSFTGTRSYEQYF. The CDR3 nucleotides read TGTGCCAGCAGTTTTACAGGGACACGTTCCTACGAGCAGTACTTC. Using reference TRBV7-9 and TRBJ2-7 for the parts outside the CDR3, the full variable domain is DTGVSQNPRHKITKRGQNVTFRCDPISEHNRLYWYRQTLGQGPEFLTYFQNEAQLEKSRLLSDRFSAERPKGSFSTLEIQRTEQGDSAMYLCASSFTGTRSYEQYFGPGTRLTVT.